The clone carrying this TCR beta chain appeared a single time. These data originate in a study of blood T cell repertoires in COVID-19. Study background: Researchers got acute and convalescent COVID-19 samples from the United States, Italy and Spain. In each case, the material was cDNA or gDNA derived from T cells, B-cell-depleted T cells, or PBMCs.

V was shortened by 2 bases and J by 6 bases, with 18 bases between the two germline ends. CDR1 and CDR2 from the germline V gene are SGHNT and YENEEA. The CDR3 length is 16 residues. In the authors' workflow: The authors estimated nucleated cell counts from reference gene primer amplification. TCRdb's table, derived via immunoSEQ multiplex PCR, lists solely in-frame clones and lacks some. V, J and clone size derive from that table, while D and trimming were established from the DNA sequence. In the table there are around 100,000 clones, 87% of which are singletons. Sequencing input: peripheral blood. This chain joins TRBV11-3 and TRBJ2-3; tentatively, D is TRBD1 (7 bases). The TCR sequence derives from a man over 45 in a cohort sampled during active COVID-19. The CDR3 sequence is CASSLSGGLHTDTQYF. DNA of the CDR3: TGTGCCAGCAGCTTATCAGGGGGGTTGCACACCGATACGCAGTATTTT.